This T cell receptor (beta chain) stems from a study of beta chain features in type 1 diabetes. Concerning this clone itself: Its target is not known. This same CDR3 is encoded by further DNA sequences in the sample.

cDNA synthesis used the whole RNA isolate, giving expressed TCRB sequences. Assay: immunoSEQ multiplex PCR; the TCRdb copy retains only in-frame clones and omits some. The data show some 160,000 clones, approximately 8.7% seen once. V lost 4 bases to trimming and J lost 5 bases; unmatched junction nucleotides: 3. This CDR3 has 13 amino acids. Germline V gene sequence: CDR1 SGDLS, CDR2 YYNGEE. The authors obtained over 98% purity in all sorted populations. Study findings and constraints: Shortening of TCRB CDR3s, moderate but significant, appeared in all four CD4+ subsets of Type 1 diabetes patients. Patients' naive, central memory and regulatory TCRB repertoires appeared more alike than those of healthy donors.

This TCR was recovered from a woman aged 25 to 39 with type 1 diabetes. This chain joins TRBV9 and TRBJ2-1; 7 bases are a match to TRBD2. Material: central memory CD4+ T cells from blood. This CDR3 reads CASSRDYDNEQFF. The CDR3 DNA reads as TGTGCCAGCAGCCGGGACTATGACAATGAGCAGTTCTTC.